Listed below are T cell receptor beta chains from one sample, sequenced in a study of T cell repertoires in aging, cancer and after chemotherapy. TCRdb processed the multiplex PCR reads anew with MiXCR; each CDR3 protein has one entry. The table has about 6,200 distinct CDR3 sequences, 27% seen once. The sequencing sample was made of blood. These receptors were taken from a human donor in good health. The CDR3 runs from the conserved cysteine through the conserved F or W. The D gene is left open where the match is weak. Where a row states a size, it is once, few, many or the class of an expanded clone; other rows omit it.

>NA|TRBV19|medium-sized|15|TRBJ1-1
TGTGCCAGTATTCGTCAGGGAAATATGAACACTGAAGCTTTCTTT
CASIRQGNMNTEAFF
>TRBD2|TRBV5-4|NA|14|TRBJ2-1
TGTGCCAGCAGGGGGGGAGGGGTCTACAATGAGCAGTTCTTC
CASRGGGVYNEQFF
>NA|TRBV25-1|NA|15|TRBJ2-4
TGTGCCAGCAGTTCGGGGGAGAATACCAAAAACATTCAGTACTTC
CASSSGENTKNIQYF
>TRBD2|TRBV6-2/TRBV6-3|medium-sized|13|TRBJ2-3
TGTGCCAGCGTAGCGGGAGGACCAGATACGCAGTATTTT
CASVAGGPDTQYF
>NA|TRBV11-2|few|21|TRBJ2-7
TGTGCCAGCAGCAATACCCCACAAAACACACTAGTTTGGGACAAACCCTACGAGCAGTACTTC
CASSNTPQNTLVWDKPYEQYF
>TRBD2|TRBV11-2|medium-sized|13|TRBJ2-1
TGTGCCAGCAGCTCCCAGCGGGGGAATGAGCAGTTCTTC
CASSSQRGNEQFF
>NA|TRBV19|medium-sized|18|TRBJ2-1
TGTGCCAGTAGCAGGCTAAGGGACGGGGTCCTCTCCTACAATGAGCAGTTCTTC
CASSRLRDGVLSYNEQFF
>TRBD1|TRBV11-2|medium-sized|16|TRBJ1-2
TGTGCCAGCAGCTCACAACAGGGGGCGCCTAACTATGGCTACACCTTC
CASSSQQGAPNYGYTF
>NA|TRBV7-6|once|14|TRBJ1-2
TGTGCCAGCAGCCCCCACAGCACTAACTATGGCTACACCTTC
CASSPHSTNYGYTF
>NA|TRBV18|medium-sized|17|TRBJ1-4
TGTGCCAGCTCACCCTACGGCAAAACCCAGGCTAATGAAAAACTGTTTTTT
CASSPYGKTQANEKLFF
>NA|TRBV27|medium-sized|16|TRBJ2-7
TGTGCCAGCAGTTTATCGGCCGGGATCTACTCCTACGAGCAGTACTTC
CASSLSAGIYSYEQYF
>NA|TRBV10-1|medium-sized|15|TRBJ2-1
TGCGCCAGCAGTGTATTATCGAGTTCCCTGACAGAGCAGTTCTTC
CASSVLSSSLTEQFF
>NA|TRBV5-6|medium-sized|15|TRBJ1-1
TGTGCCAGCAGCTTGGGGGGCGCAAATGGAAGGGAAGCTTTCTTT
CASSLGGANGREAFF
>TRBD2|TRBV27|medium-sized|16|TRBJ2-1
TGTGCCAGCAGTTTATACCCTAGCGGGAGTACCTATGAGCAGTTCTTC
CASSLYPSGSTYEQFF
>TRBD2|TRBV27|NA|14|TRBJ2-1
TGTGCCAGCAGTTTAACTAGCGGGTTTAATGAGCAGTTCTTC
CASSLTSGFNEQFF
>TRBD1|TRBV12-3/TRBV12-4|NA|15|TRBJ2-3
TGTGCCAGCAGGCCACCGGGACAGGGGTCAGATACGCAGTATTTT
CASRPPGQGSDTQYF
>NA|TRBV7-3|medium-sized|14|TRBJ2-3
TGTGCCAGCAGCTTATCCCGACCGCCGGATACGCAGTATTTT
CASSLSRPPDTQYF
>NA|TRBV6-5|NA|16|TRBJ2-1
TGTGCCAGCAGTTACTCGAGGGGAGTCTCCTACAATGAGCAGTTCTTC
CASSYSRGVSYNEQFF
>NA|TRBV13|NA|15|TRBJ2-7
TGCGCCAGCAGCTTGGAACCTACGGGTCGCAACGAGCAGTACTTC
CASSLEPTGRNEQYF
>NA|TRBV7-9|medium-sized|15|TRBJ2-2
TGTGCCAGCAGCTTAGGTCGCCCGATGACCGGGGAGCTGTTTTTT
CASSLGRPMTGELFF
>NA|TRBV2|NA|12|TRBJ1-2
TGTGCCAGATTACAGGTGGCGCATGGCTACACCTTC
CARLQVAHGYTF
>NA|TRBV11-3|medium-sized|11|TRBJ2-1
TGTGCCAGCAGCTGGGACAATGAGCAGTTCTTC
CASSWDNEQFF
>NA|TRBV7-9|medium-sized|12|TRBJ1-1
TGTGCCAGCAGCCCATCTAACACTGAAGCTTTCTTT
CASSPSNTEAFF
>NA|TRBV6-1|medium-sized|15|TRBJ2-2
TGTGCCAGCAGTGAAATGGCAGCCAACACCGGGGAGCTGTTTTTT
CASSEMAANTGELFF
>NA|TRBV18|NA|13|TRBJ2-3
TGTGCCAGCTCACCCCTCAGCACAGATACGCAGTATTTT
CASSPLSTDTQYF
>TRBD2|TRBV5-1|NA|15|TRBJ2-1
TGCGCCAGCAGCTTGGTAACTAGCGGGAGTTCCGAGCAGTTCTTC
CASSLVTSGSSEQFF
>TRBD1|TRBV5-4|NA|18|TRBJ1-2
TGTGCCAGCAGCTTGGGGGGACTAGGGGGCCGCGGCGGCTATGGCTACACCTTC
CASSLGGLGGRGGYGYTF
>NA|TRBV19|medium-sized|13|TRBJ1-1
TGTGCCAGTAGTACGTCCAGGACGGGTGAAGCTTTCTTT
CASSTSRTGEAFF
>TRBD1|TRBV5-1|NA|15|TRBJ2-7
TGCGCCAGCAGCCCGGACAGGGGTGATCTTGGCGAGCAGTACTTC
CASSPDRGDLGEQYF
>TRBD1|TRBV19|NA|13|TRBJ2-3
TGTGCCAGTAATCAGGGGGACGCAGATACGCAGTATTTT
CASNQGDADTQYF
>NA|TRBV20-1|medium-sized|15|TRBJ2-7
TGCAGTGCCATACCCTCGACGGCGGCTATCTACGAGCAGTACTTC
CSAIPSTAAIYEQYF
>NA|TRBV7-2|NA|16|TRBJ2-5
TGTGCCAGCAGCCGCCAGTGGGGCGGGATATTAGAGACCCAGTACTTC
CASSRQWGGILETQYF
>NA|TRBV5-6|few|12|TRBJ1-1
TGTGCCAGCAGCTCACGGACGGCGAGAGCTTTCTTT
CASSSRTARAFF
>NA|TRBV5-4|medium-sized|16|TRBJ1-3
TGTGCCAGCAGCTTCGACTCTGGGGGGCGCGGAAACACCATATATTTT
CASSFDSGGRGNTIYF
>NA|TRBV28|few|17|TRBJ1-6
TGTGCCAGCAGTCTAAAAGTAGGACGGTCCTATAATTCACCCCTCCACTTT
CASSLKVGRSYNSPLHF
>TRBD1|TRBV25-1|NA|14|TRBJ1-2
TGTGCCAGCAGTGAGGCCGGGACAGGGGATGGCTACACCTTC
CASSEAGTGDGYTF
>TRBD2|TRBV20-1|few|15|TRBJ2-1
TGCAGTGCTAGTGGGGGGGACGGACACTACAATGAGCAGTTCTTC
CSASGGDGHYNEQFF
>NA|TRBV12-3/TRBV12-4|medium-sized|13|TRBJ1-6
TGTGCCAGCAGTGTTGCCGCGAATTCACCCCTCCACTTT
CASSVAANSPLHF
>NA|TRBV12-3/TRBV12-4|medium-sized|13|TRBJ2-7
TGTGCCAGCACCCCAGGACCTCAAGCCGAGCAGTACTTC
CASTPGPQAEQYF
>NA|TRBV4-2|NA|15|TRBJ2-3
TGTGCCAGCAGCCAAGATCGCGGGGGCACAGATACGCAGTATTTT
CASSQDRGGTDTQYF
>TRBD1|TRBV20-1|NA|13|TRBJ1-2
TGCAGTGCTGGTCCCGGGACAGGGGATGGCTACACCTTC
CSAGPGTGDGYTF
>TRBD1|TRBV5-6|once|13|TRBJ2-2
TGTGCCACTCCGACAGGGGACACCGGGGAGCTGTTTTTT
CATPTGDTGELFF
>TRBD1|TRBV20-1|NA|15|TRBJ2-3
TGCAGTGCTAGAGGGTCGGACAGGGGGAGTGAGACGCAGTATTTT
CSARGSDRGSETQYF
>NA|TRBV7-3|medium-sized|15|TRBJ2-5
TGTGCCAGCAGCCCTTCGGGGATTACCCAAGAGACCCAGTACTTC
CASSPSGITQETQYF
>TRBD2|TRBV12-3/TRBV12-4|NA|15|TRBJ2-1
TGTGCCAGCACCCAACTAGCGGGAGGGACGAATGAGCAGTTCTTC
CASTQLAGGTNEQFF
>TRBD2|TRBV27|medium-sized|17|TRBJ2-7
TGTGCCAGCAGTTTCTCGGGACTACAGACCAATGACTACGAGCAGTACTTC
CASSFSGLQTNDYEQYF
>TRBD2|TRBV29-1|NA|14|TRBJ2-3
TGCAGCGTGTGTTTAGCGGGAGTAACAGATACGCAGTATTTT
CSVCLAGVTDTQYF